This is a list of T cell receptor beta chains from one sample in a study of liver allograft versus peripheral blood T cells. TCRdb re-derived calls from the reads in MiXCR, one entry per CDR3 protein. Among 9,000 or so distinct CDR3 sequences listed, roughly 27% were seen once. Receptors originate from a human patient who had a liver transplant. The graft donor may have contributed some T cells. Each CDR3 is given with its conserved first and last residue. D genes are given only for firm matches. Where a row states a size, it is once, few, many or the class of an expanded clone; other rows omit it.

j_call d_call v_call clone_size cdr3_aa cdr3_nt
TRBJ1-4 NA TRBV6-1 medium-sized CASSEMRGGGEKLFF TGTGCCAGCAGTGAAATGAGAGGGGGAGGTGAAAAACTGTTTTTT
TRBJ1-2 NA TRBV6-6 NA CASSYSPGGNYGYTF TGTGCCAGCAGTTACTCGCCAGGTGGGAACTATGGCTACACCTTC
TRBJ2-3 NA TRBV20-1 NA CSARELSGVSTDTQYF TGCAGTGCTAGAGAACTTAGCGGTGTTAGCACAGATACGCAGTATTTT
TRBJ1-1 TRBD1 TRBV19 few CASSPRTGRWGTEAFF TGTGCCAGTAGCCCTCGGACAGGCAGGTGGGGCACTGAAGCTTTCTTT
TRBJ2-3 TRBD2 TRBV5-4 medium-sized CASSAGGSGGYTDTQYF TGTGCCAGCAGCGCGGGGGGTAGCGGGGGGTACACAGATACGCAGTATTTT
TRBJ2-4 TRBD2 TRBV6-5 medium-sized CASSSTTSGENIQYF TGTGCCAGCAGTTCCACGACTAGCGGGGAGAACATTCAGTACTTC
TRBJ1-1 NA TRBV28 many CASSLSTLVGTEAFF TGTGCCAGCAGTTTATCCACTCTCGTGGGGACAGAAGCTTTCTTT
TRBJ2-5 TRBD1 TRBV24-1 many CATSDLLGTGGAETQYF TGTGCCACCAGTGATTTGCTCGGGACAGGGGGCGCGGAGACCCAGTACTTC
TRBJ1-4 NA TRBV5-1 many CASSLGTVPTNEKLFF TGCGCCAGCAGCTTGGGGACGGTTCCAACTAATGAAAAACTGTTTTTT
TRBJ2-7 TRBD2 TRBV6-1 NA CASSEALSGSSYEQYF TGTGCCAGCAGTGAAGCCCTTAGCGGGAGCTCCTACGAGCAGTACTTC
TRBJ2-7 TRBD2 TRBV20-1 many CSARDVTSGRYEQYF TGCAGTGCTAGAGACGTGACTAGCGGGAGGTACGAGCAGTACTTC
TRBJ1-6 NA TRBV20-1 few CSASSYNSPLHF TGCAGTGCAAGCTCCTATAATTCACCCCTCCACTTT
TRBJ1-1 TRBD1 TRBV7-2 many CASSSDRGAEAFF TGTGCCAGCAGCTCAGACAGGGGGGCTGAAGCTTTCTTT
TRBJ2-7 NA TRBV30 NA CAWSVTATEQYF TGTGCCTGGAGTGTAACGGCCACGGAGCAGTACTTC
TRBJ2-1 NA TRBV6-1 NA CASREGSLAYNVQFF TGTGCCAGCAGGGAAGGGTCGCTGGCCTACAATGTGCAGTTCTTC
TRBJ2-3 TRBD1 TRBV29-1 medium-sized CSVVHRDRQSTDTQYF TGCAGCGTCGTTCACCGGGACAGACAAAGCACAGATACGCAGTATTTT
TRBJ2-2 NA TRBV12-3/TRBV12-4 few CASSPGWTTGELFF TGTGCCAGCAGTCCCGGGTGGACCACCGGGGAGCTGTTTTTT
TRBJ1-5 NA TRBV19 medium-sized CASSIGWSRSVPQHF TGTGCCAGTAGTATAGGGTGGTCTCGCTCGGTGCCCCAGCATTTT
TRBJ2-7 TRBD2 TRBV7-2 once CASSSEGASGAYEQYF TGTGCCAGCAGCTCCGAGGGAGCTAGCGGAGCCTACGAGCAGTACTTC
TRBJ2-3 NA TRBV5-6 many CASSLAGSDTQYF TGTGCCAGCAGCTTGGCGGGGTCAGATACGCAGTATTTT
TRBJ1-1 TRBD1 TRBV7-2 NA CASTSRSGQGAGNTEAFF TGTGCCAGCACCTCTAGGTCGGGACAGGGGGCGGGGAACACTGAAGCTTTCTTT
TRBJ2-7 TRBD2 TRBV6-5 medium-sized CASGGLAIEQYF TGTGCCAGCGGGGGACTAGCGATCGAGCAGTACTTC
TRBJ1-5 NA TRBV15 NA CATSRDFNQPQHF TGTGCCACCAGCCGGGATTTTAATCAGCCCCAGCATTTT
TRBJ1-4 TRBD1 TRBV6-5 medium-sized CASSATGGLNEKLFF TGTGCCAGCAGTGCTACAGGGGGCCTAAACGAAAAACTGTTTTTT
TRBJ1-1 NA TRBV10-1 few CASMDNMNTEAFF TGCGCCAGCATGGACAACATGAACACTGAAGCTTTCTTT
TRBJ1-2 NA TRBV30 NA CAWPGGGYTF TGTGCCTGGCCGGGGGGGGGCTACACCTTC
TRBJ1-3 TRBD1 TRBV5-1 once CASSFMAGGTGNTIYF TGCGCCAGCAGCTTCATGGCAGGGGGAACTGGAAACACCATATATTTT
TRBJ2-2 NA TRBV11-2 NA CASSLALASGELFF TGTGCCAGCAGCTTAGCTTTAGCATCCGGGGAGCTGTTTTTT
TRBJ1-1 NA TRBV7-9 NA CASSSGATEAFF TGTGCCAGCAGCTCCGGCGCCACTGAAGCTTTCTTT